Below, one T cell receptor beta chain is given with its context. This CDR3 comprises 17 residues. The ends lost 5 bases at V and 0 bases at J; junction bases unmatched: 8. CDR1 is GTSNPN, CDR2 SVGIG, per germline (reference sequence). TCRdb re-analysed the 5' RACE reads in MiXCR, keeping a single row per CDR3 protein. Here the sample spans 430,000 or so distinct CDR3 sequences, nearly 25% being singletons. These data belong to a study of T-cell memory formation after mild COVID-19. Sequenced input: PBMCs or a T cell subset sorted from them (not recorded which). The chain recombines TRBV30 with TRBJ2-6; 9 bases line up with TRBD1. The receptor was isolated from an adult woman who had mild COVID-19 (a few samples of this study predate the infection). Cell type and time point are not known. The CDR3 loop reads CAWGQGPLLSGANVLTF. DNA for the CDR3: TGTGCCTGGGGACAGGGGCCTCTCCTCTCTGGGGCCAACGTCCTGACTTTC.